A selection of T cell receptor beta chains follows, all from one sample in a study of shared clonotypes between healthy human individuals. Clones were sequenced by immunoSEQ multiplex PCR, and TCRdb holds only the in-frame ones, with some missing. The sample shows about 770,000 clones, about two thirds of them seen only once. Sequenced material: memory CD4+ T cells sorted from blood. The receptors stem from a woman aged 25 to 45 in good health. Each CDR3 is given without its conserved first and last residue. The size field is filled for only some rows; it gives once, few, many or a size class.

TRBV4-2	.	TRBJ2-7	ASSPGTGERYEQY
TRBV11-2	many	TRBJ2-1	ASSLAGGEQF
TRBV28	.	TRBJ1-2	ASQDRTANYGYT
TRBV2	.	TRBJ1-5	ASSRLQGNQPQH
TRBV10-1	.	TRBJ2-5	ASSEYTGVGQETQY
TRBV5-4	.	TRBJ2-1	ASSQTTSGIGNEQF
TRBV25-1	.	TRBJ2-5	ASSQDFQETQY
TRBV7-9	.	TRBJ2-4	ASSTQRGTSKLIQY
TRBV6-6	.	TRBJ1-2	ATYPQTGGDYGYT
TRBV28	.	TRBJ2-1	ASSPRLAGGRNEQF
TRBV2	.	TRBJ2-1	ASMAEYNEQF
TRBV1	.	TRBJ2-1	TSRDRVSLAGGPSYNEQF
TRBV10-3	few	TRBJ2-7	AISANRDSYEQY
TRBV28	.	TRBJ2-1	ASSLAGIATGYNEQF
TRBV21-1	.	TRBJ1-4	ASSREGKTNEKLF
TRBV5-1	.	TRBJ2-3	ASSRSSSGSSTDTQY
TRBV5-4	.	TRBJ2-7	ASRPSGSSEQY
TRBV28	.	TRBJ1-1	ASRDNRGGRSTEAF
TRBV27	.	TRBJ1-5	ASSLSGHYSNQPQH
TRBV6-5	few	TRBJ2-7	ASSYRGGSTYEQY
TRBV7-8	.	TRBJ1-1	ASTVGGNTEAF
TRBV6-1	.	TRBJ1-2	ASRTGGAGDGYT
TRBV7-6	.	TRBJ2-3	ASSPNLDTQY
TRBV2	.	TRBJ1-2	ASIRTAGDGYT
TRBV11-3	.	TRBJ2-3	ASSAYLSTDTQY
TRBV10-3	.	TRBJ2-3	AISESYTSGTARDTQY
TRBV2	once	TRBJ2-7	ASSEMRQSPYEQY
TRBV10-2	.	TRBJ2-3	ATVIRGGGTDTQY
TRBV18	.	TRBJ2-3	ASSPPWGGSSTDTQY
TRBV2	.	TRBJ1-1	ASNTGPPNTEAF
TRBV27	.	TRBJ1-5	ASSSTTQGNQPQH
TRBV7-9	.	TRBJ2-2	ASRWGADTGELF
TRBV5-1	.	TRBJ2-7	ASSRETGGAWYEQY
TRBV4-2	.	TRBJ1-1	ASSQQANLNTEAF
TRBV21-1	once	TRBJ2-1	ASSTSRKLSGPLYNEQF